The 10 T cell receptor beta chains presented below share a single source sample, sequenced in a study of shared clonotypes between healthy human individuals. Here immunoSEQ multiplex PCR was the method, and the copy in TCRdb shows in-frame clones only, minus some. The repertoire holds some 490,000 clones, 70% to 85% seen once, with about 12% in the top ten. Sequenced material: PBMCs. Source of these receptors: a woman aged 40 to 50 in good health. Some clones in this sample may be carry-over from other donors' samples.

The rearrangement uses TRBV7-8 and TRBJ2-5, with 7 bases fitting TRBD2. CDR1 and CDR2 from the germline V gene are SGHVS and FQNEAQ. The J segment lost 5 bases and the V segment lost 1 base, leaving 7 bases of the junction unmatched. The CDR3 runs 15 residues. CDR3 coding DNA: TGTGCCAGCAGCTTAGGAGTCGGGGGGAGGGAGACCCAGTACTTC. It specifies CASSLGVGGRETQYF. Complete variable domain (other parts from reference TRBV7-8 and TRBJ2-5): GAGVSQSPRYKVAKRGQDVALRCDPISGHVSLFWYQQALGQGPEFLTYFQNEAQLDKSGLPSDRFFAERPEGSVSTLKIQRTQQEDSAVYLCASSLGVGGRETQYFGPGTRLLVL.

The chain is built from TRBV7-2 and TRBJ1-2, with TRBD1 matching over 9 bases. Trimming cost V 5 bases and J 6 bases; bases outside gene matches: 10. The CDR3 runs 15 residues. Germline V gene lookup returns CDR1 SGHTA and CDR2 FQGNSA. The CDR3 here is CASSPYRGRFDGYTF. DNA for the CDR3: TGTGCCAGCAGCCCGTACAGGGGGCGCTTTGATGGCTACACCTTC.

This clone came up once. J is TRBJ2-7 and V is TRBV18, with D possibly matching TRBD1 (7 bases). The CDR3 totals 15 residues. CDR1 is KGHSH, CDR2 LQKENI, per germline. Trimming removed 0 bases from V and 9 bases from J, with 18 bases in between. CDR3 nucleotide sequence: TGTGCCAGCTCACCACCCATCGGAGGGGGCGCCGTGCAGTACTTC. Its translation is CASSPPIGGGAVQYF.

The chain employs TRBV12-1 and TRBJ2-1; TRBD2 reflects the table's D call only, with no check against the DNA. TRBV12-1 is listed as a pseudogene. The CDR3 has 9 residues. CDR3 residues: CASGGEQFF. The CDR3, as DNA: TGTGCCAGCGGGGGGGAGCAGTTCTTC.

The genes are TRBV4-3 and TRBJ1-2, with D possibly matching TRBD1 (5 bases). The germline V and J ends were trimmed by 4 bases and 1 base, with 19 bases remaining between them. This CDR3 is built from 17 residues. The germline CDR1 and CDR2 sequences are LGHNA and YSLEER. The CDR3 reads CASSPDSSTWLNYGYTF. CDR3 nucleotides: TGCGCCAGCAGCCCAGACAGCTCCACGTGGCTTAACTATGGCTACACCTTC.

The rearrangement links TRBV18 to TRBJ2-6, with D perhaps TRBD2 (5 bases). This CDR3 is 15 amino acids long. The germline V gene encodes CDR1 KGHSH and CDR2 LQKENI. V was trimmed by 1 base and J by 1 base, leaving 5 bases between them. CDR3 nucleotides: TGTGCCAGCTCACCACGGGAGTCTGGGGCCAACGTCCTGACTTTC. It encodes CASSPRESGANVLTF.

This clone was counted a single time. The chain couples TRBV27 to TRBJ1-1; TRBD1 might be the D (5 bases). Trimming took 3 bases from V and 5 from J, leaving 10 bases between them. From germline, CDR1 is MNHEY and CDR2 SMNVEV (reference sequence). This CDR3 has 13 residues. Here the CDR3 reads CASSFQRGTEAFF. The DNA for the CDR3 is TGTGCCAGCAGTTTTCAAAGGGGTACTGAAGCTTTCTTT.

The chain recombines TRBV29-1 with TRBJ1-1; D is undetermined. Germline CDR1 is SQVTM and CDR2 is ANQGSEA. The CDR3 sequence is 13 residues long. V was pared by 3 bases and J by 3 bases, with 11 bases between. The CDR3 nucleotides are TGCAGCGTTGATTGGTCAGAGTACACTGAAGCTTTCTTT. Translation: CSVDWSEYTEAFF.

This clone appeared a few times. The rearrangement links TRBV14 to TRBJ1-2, with D possibly matching TRBD1 (5 bases). The V gene's germline CDR1 is SGHDN and CDR2 FVKESK. V gave up 1 base and J gave up 4 bases, with 7 bases separating them. CDR3 length: 13 residues. CDR3 residues: CASSQGTTYGYTF. Here the CDR3 DNA reads TGTGCCAGCAGCCAAGGGACAACCTATGGCTACACCTTC.

This chain connects TRBV28 to TRBJ1-1, with 10 bases identical to TRBD1. The CDR3 totals 14 residues. The germline V gene encodes CDR1 MDHEN and CDR2 SYDVKM. J was trimmed by 3 bases and V by 10 bases; bases with no gene match: 8. CDR3 sequence: CATSTGGEDTEAFF. The CDR3 nucleotides are TGTGCCACCTCGACAGGGGGCGAGGACACTGAAGCTTTCTTT. The variable domain in full, completed from reference TRBV28 and TRBJ1-1, reads DVKVTQSSRYLVKRTGEKVFLECVQDMDHENMFWYRQDPGLGLRLIYFSYDVKMKEKGDIPEGYSVSREKKERFSLILESASTNQTSMYLCATSTGGEDTEAFFGQGTRLTVV.